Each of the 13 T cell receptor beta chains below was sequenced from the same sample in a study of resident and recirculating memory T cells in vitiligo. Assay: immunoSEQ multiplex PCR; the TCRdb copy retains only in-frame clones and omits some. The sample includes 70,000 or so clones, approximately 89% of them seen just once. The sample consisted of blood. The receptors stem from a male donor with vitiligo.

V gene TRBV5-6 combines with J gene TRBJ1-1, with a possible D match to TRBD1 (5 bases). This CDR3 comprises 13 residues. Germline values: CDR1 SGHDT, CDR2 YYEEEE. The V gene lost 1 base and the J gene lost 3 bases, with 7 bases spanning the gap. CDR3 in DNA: TGTGCCAGCAGCTTGACAGGCGACACTGAAGCTTTCTTT. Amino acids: CASSLTGDTEAFF.

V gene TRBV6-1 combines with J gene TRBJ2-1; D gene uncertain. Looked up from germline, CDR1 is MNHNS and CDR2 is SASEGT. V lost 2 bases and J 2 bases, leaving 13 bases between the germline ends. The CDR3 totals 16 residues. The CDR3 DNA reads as TGTGCCAGCAGTGAACTGGGCAGGCCGCCCTACAATGAGCAGTTCTTC. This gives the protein CASSELGRPPYNEQFF.

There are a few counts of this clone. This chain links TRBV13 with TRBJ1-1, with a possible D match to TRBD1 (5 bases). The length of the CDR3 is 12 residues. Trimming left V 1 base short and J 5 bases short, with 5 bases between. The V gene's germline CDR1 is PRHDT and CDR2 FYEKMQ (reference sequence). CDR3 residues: CASSLAGTEAFF. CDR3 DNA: TGTGCCAGCAGCTTAGCAGGGACTGAAGCTTTCTTT.

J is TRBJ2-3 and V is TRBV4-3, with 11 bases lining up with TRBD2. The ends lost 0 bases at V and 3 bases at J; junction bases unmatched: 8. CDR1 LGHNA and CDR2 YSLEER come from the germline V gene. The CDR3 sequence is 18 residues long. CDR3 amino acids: CASSQESGLAGKTDTQYF. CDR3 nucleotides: TGCGCCAGCAGCCAAGAAAGCGGACTAGCGGGCAAGACAGATACGCAGTATTTT.

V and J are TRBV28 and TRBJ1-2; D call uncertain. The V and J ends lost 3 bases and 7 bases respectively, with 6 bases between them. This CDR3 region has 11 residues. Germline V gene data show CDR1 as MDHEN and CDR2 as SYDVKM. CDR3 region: CASSLRAGYTF. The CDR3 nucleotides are TGTGCCAGCAGTTTGAGGGCTGGCTACACCTTC.

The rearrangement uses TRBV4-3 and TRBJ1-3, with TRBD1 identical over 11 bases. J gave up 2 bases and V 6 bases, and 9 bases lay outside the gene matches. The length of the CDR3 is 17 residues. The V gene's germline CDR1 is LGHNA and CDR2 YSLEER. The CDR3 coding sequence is TGCGCCAGCAGTCGGGGACAGGGGGTTGAGGCTGGAAACACCATATATTTT. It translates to CASSRGQGVEAGNTIYF.

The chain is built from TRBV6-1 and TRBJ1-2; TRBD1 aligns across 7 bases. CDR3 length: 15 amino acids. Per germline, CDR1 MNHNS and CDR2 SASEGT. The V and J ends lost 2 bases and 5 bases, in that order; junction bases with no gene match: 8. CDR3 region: CASSEPTTGFYGYTF. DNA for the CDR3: TGTGCCAGCAGTGAACCTACGACAGGGTTTTATGGCTACACCTTC.

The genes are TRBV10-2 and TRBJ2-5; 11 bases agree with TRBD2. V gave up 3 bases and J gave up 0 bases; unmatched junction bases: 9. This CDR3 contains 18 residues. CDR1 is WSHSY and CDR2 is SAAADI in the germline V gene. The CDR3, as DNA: TGCGCCAGCAGTGATGTGACTAGCGGGGCTTCGTACCAAGAGACCCAGTACTTC. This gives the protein CASSDVTSGASYQETQYF.

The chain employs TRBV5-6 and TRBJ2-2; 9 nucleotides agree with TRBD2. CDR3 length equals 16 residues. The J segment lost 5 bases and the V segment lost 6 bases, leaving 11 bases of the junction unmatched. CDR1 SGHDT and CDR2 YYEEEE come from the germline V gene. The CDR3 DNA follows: TGTGCCAGCATCCCAATGGCGGGGGGGCGTACCGGGGAGCTGTTTTTT. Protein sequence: CASIPMAGGRTGELFF.

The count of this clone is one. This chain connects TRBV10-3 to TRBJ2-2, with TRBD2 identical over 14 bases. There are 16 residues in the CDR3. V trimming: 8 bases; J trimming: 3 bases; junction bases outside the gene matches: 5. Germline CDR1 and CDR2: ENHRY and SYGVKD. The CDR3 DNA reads TGTGCCATCGGACTAGCGGGGGGCGACGACACCGGGGAGCTGTTTTTT. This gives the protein CAIGLAGGDDTGELFF.

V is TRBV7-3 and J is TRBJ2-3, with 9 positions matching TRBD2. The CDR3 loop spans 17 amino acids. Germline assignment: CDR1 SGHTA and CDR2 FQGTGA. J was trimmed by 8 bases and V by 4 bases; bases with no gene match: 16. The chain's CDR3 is CASSSSLGSGGPGTQYF. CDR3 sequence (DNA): TGTGCCAGCAGCTCGTCACTTGGTAGCGGGGGACCTGGTACGCAGTATTTT.

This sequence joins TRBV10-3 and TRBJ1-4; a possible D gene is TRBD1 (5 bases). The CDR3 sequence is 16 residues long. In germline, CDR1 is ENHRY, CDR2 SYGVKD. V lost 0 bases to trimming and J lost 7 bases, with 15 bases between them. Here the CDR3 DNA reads TGTGCCATCAGTGAGTCGAATTCCCTAGGGGCTGAAAAACTGTTTTTT. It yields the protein CAISESNSLGAEKLFF.

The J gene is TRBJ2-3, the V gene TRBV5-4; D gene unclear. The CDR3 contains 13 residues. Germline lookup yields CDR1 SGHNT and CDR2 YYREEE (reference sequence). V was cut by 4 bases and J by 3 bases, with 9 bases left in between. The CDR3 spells CASSLGWTDTQYF. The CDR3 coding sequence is TGTGCCAGCAGCCTCGGGTGGACAGATACGCAGTATTTT.